This entry features one T cell receptor (beta chain) sequence. The specificity of this receptor is unknown. Base qualities are not at hand, and no much larger clone is one base apart. TCR CDR3 regions were amplified from genomic DNA by multiplex PCR using the deep immunoSEQ assay. Extracted genomic DNA from each cell subset was distributed evenly across all wells of several immunoSEQ 96-well plates, and each plate was treated as a replicate. For sorted subsets, approximately 200 ng of genomic DNA, equivalent to tens of thousands of T cell genomes, went into each replicate PCR. Purified libraries were measured with a Qubit 3.0 fluorometer, size-checked on a Bioanalyzer 2100, and measured again with the KAPA Library Quantification kit. Each immunoSEQ 96-well plate was sequenced on its own single-read 150-cycle Illumina NextSeq 550 flow cell. On the study's bioinformatics: The immunoSEQ output contained only junctional sequences without quality scores, so filtering could not match that applied to full-length reads. To assign V/J genes and CDR3, sequences were annotated using PyIR, a Python wrapper for IgBLAST v1.9, with IMGT germline references. Any read was removed if the V/J assignment was weak (E-value above 1e-6), the CDR3 was missing, or the read contained stop codons, out-of-frame junctions, or ambiguous translated residues. V3J clonotypes were defined as sequences sharing the same inferred V gene, J gene, and CDR3 amino acid sequence. The percentage overlap between two repertoires was calculated by dividing the number of shared unique clonotypes by the size of the smaller repertoire. Three approaches were used to assess repertoire richness: RTK rarefaction, the Chao1 estimator, and Recon v2.1 estimates of unobserved clonotypes. For all TCRbeta clonotypes obtained by the gDNA method from a handful of donors, generation probabilities were computed with OLGA. The clones in this table, taken by TCRdb from immuneACCESS, are in-frame only. Not every clone is retained; where verified, under half of the shortfall comes from an unresolved V gene, and the cause of the rest is unknown. That table is the source of V, J and clone size, and D and trimming were worked out from the DNA. Across this sample there are millions of clones, with less than 95% seen only once. 0.9% to 1.3% of the sample is taken by the ten largest.

CD8 naive samples were CD45RO-negative cells positively selected for CCR7, giving a CD45RA+CCR7+ population that excluded TemRA cells. Donors were healthy HIV-negative adults with no recently reported acute infections or vaccinations. Only Caucasian adults living in Nashville, Tennessee, USA were represented among the donors. Blood was obtained by leukapheresis, after which PBMCs were separated by Ficoll-Histopaque density gradient centrifugation and cryopreserved in liquid nitrogen vapor phase. Purity and quantity of every magnetically sorted T cell population were checked by analytical flow cytometry. Genomic DNA was isolated from every sorted fraction and measured by UV absorbance on a Nanodrop 2000c. This specimen belongs to a study of shared clonotypes between healthy human individuals (TCRdb year 2020). Background for the entire study: The cohort included three men and two women between 18 and 49 years of age. To increase sequencing depth and limit assay-specific biases, different laboratories used diverse techniques to prepare libraries and sequence TCR repertoires. Between about 0.94 and 8.9 billion PBMCs per donor were obtained by leukapheresis. For each donor, CD4 naive and CD4 memory were each given three plates, CD8 naive was given two plates, and CD8 memory was given one plate. To estimate repertoire size and how much clonotype sharing occurs between individuals, the study deeply sequenced the blood TCR repertoires of roughly 5 healthy adults.

The CDR3 spans 11 residues, from the cysteine through the phenylalanine. Of all the DNA, just the CDR3 is kept, 33 bases in frame from base 1. Beyond this particular receptor, the publication reports: Sharing across a handful of donors was observed for 5% to 6.5% of naive CD4, over 3% of naive CD8, about 2.3% of memory CD4, and over 0.3% of memory CD8 clonotypes. Based on pairwise subsampling, the degree of clonotype sharing among donors was expected to be affected by sequencing depth. Higher generation probabilities were observed for clonotypes shared by all four sorted-subset donors than for non-shared clonotypes. The genetic and exposure-history diversity represented was limited by the small number of donors. Larger estimated clonotype richness was generally found for naive subsets than for memory subsets. Even with the large sequencing depth, rarefaction of the sorted-subset datasets indicated that sequencing was incomplete. Sampling was limited to blood, and TCR repertoires in tissue likely differ from TCR repertoires in blood.

Sample: naive CD8+ T cells sorted from blood. The cell subset or site label, as the study defines it: CD45RA+CCR7+. The chain couples TRBV12-2 to TRBJ1-2; the table's D call, TRBD1, has no DNA check behind it. TRBV12-2 is assigned pseudogene status. The sequence was collected from a man between 18 and 35 years old in good health. The nucleotide sequence is given as TGTGCAAGTCGCTCGACACATGGCTACACCTTC. Its product reads: CASRSTHGYTF.